A selection of T cell receptor beta chains follows, all from one sample in a study of blood T cell repertoires in COVID-19. TCRdb keeps only in-frame clones here, not all; method: immunoSEQ multiplex PCR. The sample lists about 250,000 clones, approximately 85% occurring once. Sequenced sample: PBMCs or T cells enriched from blood (not recorded which). These receptor sequences come from a woman aged 45 to 65 with acute COVID-19. CDR3s include the opening cysteine and the closing phenylalanine or tryptophan. The D gene is left open where the match is weak.

v_call	d_call	cdr3_aa
TRBV28	NA	CASSLEESMPEAFF
TRBV4-3	NA	CASSQDSHSGNTIYF
TRBV18	TRBD1	CASSGNEHRGSNTEAFF
TRBV15	TRBD1	CATSRDFRQGDTQYF
TRBV5-6	NA	CASSGRGWGEAFF
TRBV14	NA	CASSSLGVRETQYF
TRBV5-1	NA	CASSLGQGSNQPQHF
TRBV19	NA	CATGGGWRSNQPQHF
TRBV5-1	NA	CASSLDGGHYNEQFF
TRBV11-2	TRBD1	CASSPGTGLGYGYTF
TRBV25-1	NA	CASSDQGSANTGELFF
TRBV16	NA	CASSPRHTRNEQFF
TRBV12-3/TRBV12-4	NA	CASSYREEQYF
TRBV30	TRBD1	CAWSPGGAGNTIYF
TRBV19	TRBD1	CASSPQGRQGHYGYTF
TRBV27	TRBD1	CASSLGGRGDGYTF
TRBV19	TRBD1	CASSIEGAELRQGRTEAFF